A single TCR beta chain is shown here with its context. The table lists this clonotype with many counts. No antigen is known for it. Base-call qualities are not available, and no considerably larger clone is one nucleotide away. To synthesize cDNA, template-switch 5'RACE was performed with a primer carrying a 10-nucleotide random unique molecular identifier so that each TCR transcript was tagged. Every sequencing run yielded over 180 million TCR-beta sequences covering 15-18 subjects. The RNeasy kit was used for extraction of total RNA. The KAPA Real-time Library Amplification kit was used to amplify TCR-beta VDJ regions with primers targeting the TCR constant region and the 5'RACE anchor. Sample indexes and Illumina adaptors were added in a first PCR, after which library yield was increased in a second PCR. The roughly 650 bp TCR product was size-selected on a 2% E-gel SizeSelection system after Ampure bead purification. Before pooling, library quality was assessed on a Bioanalyzer, concentration was determined with Qubit, and library quantification was performed with the Kapa Library Quantification kit. An Illumina HiSeq 2500 was used to sequence the libraries paired-end at 2 x 150 bp. To increase sequence diversity, about 23-30% phiX was spiked into each library pool. Processing in the source paper ran as follows. Quality-filtered reads were processed with the UMI-based MiGEC pipeline, which removed over 80% of raw TCR sequences during error correction. VDJ genes were aligned to IMGT germline references, and each clonotype was defined by a unique CDR3 amino acid sequence together with V-J genes. VDJtools evaluated clonal expansion, Shannon diversity and CDR3 relatedness (CalcPairwiseDistances, ClusterSamples); CLCbio workbench built phylogenetic trees. A clone was classed as expanded if it had 8 or more unique UMIs, a cutoff based on coefficient-of-variation modelling across technical triplicates. The public reads were reprocessed in TCRdb via fastp at Q25 and MiXCR, keeping in-frame beta chains. Each entry is one CDR3 protein sequence, shown with its most common DNA and genes. The V and J calls reflect TCRdb's pipeline rather than the authors' work. The sample yields over 55,000 distinct CDR3 sequences; approximately 11% were counted once. The ten largest clonotypes hold less than 8.5% of the sample.

The sample belongs to a study of neurological immune-mediated disorders (dated by TCRdb to between 2018 and 2021). Background for the entire study: The study compared peripheral blood TCR-beta repertoires of HTLV-I-associated myelopathy (HAM/TSP) patients, multiple sclerosis patients and healthy controls using UMI-based sequencing. The approximately 110 TCR-beta libraries included longitudinal samples, technical triplicates and paired sorted CD4+ and CD8+ T-cell subsets alongside PBMC samples. Longitudinal HAM/TSP and healthy donors had 3 time-points each (3-40 month intervals). The cohort included about 70 subjects: some 14 with HAM/TSP, around 34 with multiple sclerosis, and about 20 healthy controls.

The paper's findings and limits, for the study overall: No identical CDR3 amino acid sequences were found to be shared among expanded clones across subjects, suggesting that TCR-beta repertoires were private in all groups. TCR clonal expansion was highest in HAM/TSP patients and lowest in MS patients, with MS patients falling below even healthy controls.

The germline ends are 14 bases apart after V is trimmed by 4 bases and J by 5 bases. The germline V gene supplies CDR1 SGHDN and CDR2 FVKESK. Counted from cysteine to phenylalanine, this CDR3 has 14 amino acids. Only the CDR3 DNA is retained, 42 bases long and in frame from the first base. Explained via the paper, the time point label denotes: longitudinal time-point 1 (baseline). Unsorted PBMC libraries were generated from 2 million PBMCs stored in RNAlater at -80 °C until RNA extraction. Peripheral blood was subjected to Ficoll-Hypaque density gradient centrifugation to isolate PBMCs, which were then cryopreserved in liquid nitrogen.

The sample consisted of PBMCs. The receptor was derived from a male donor with HTLV-1-associated myelopathy (HAM/TSP). Recombination joined TRBV14 with TRBJ1-1, with a tentative D gene TRBD1 over 6 matching bases. CDR3 sequence: CASSLHREGTEAFF. Here is the DNA: TGTGCCAGCAGCCTCCACAGGGAGGGGACTGAAGCTTTCTTT.